Below, one T cell receptor beta chain is given with its context. The target antigen is unknown. PCR used 60 Vbeta primers and 13 Jbeta primers. Under the authors' procedure: Unique TCR beta chains totaled 65 million to 95 million in a later count, with roughly 12 million of them shared. Measured with immunoSEQ multiplex PCR; TCRdb has only the in-frame clones, and not every one. That table gives V, J and clone size, and the DNA gave D and trimming. The data show approximately 160,000 clones, with around 86% seen just once and more than 1.5% held by the top ten. The germline V gene encodes CDR1 SGHNT and CDR2 YYREEE (reference sequence). Deletions cut 2 bases from V and 2 bases from J, with 19 bases between. This CDR3 comprises 17 residues. This sample stems from a study of cytomegalovirus exposure and HLA in healthy donors. Study-wide background: Samples from HLA-typed donors yielded 65 million to 90 million unique TCRs in an early data release. General study results and limits: Only CMV serostatus was available as immune exposure information.

Sequencing was done on a sample of PBMCs. V is TRBV5-4 and J is TRBJ1-2; D is perhaps TRBD1 (6 bases). The sequence was obtained from a human donor in good health. CDR3 residues: CASSFHGGQGSNYGYTF. The CDR3 DNA follows: TGTGCCAGCAGCTTTCATGGGGGCCAGGGGTCGAACTATGGCTACACCTTC. Filled out from reference TRBV5-4 and TRBJ1-2, the complete variable domain reads ETGVTQSPTHLIKTRGQQVTLRCSSQSGHNTVSWYQQALGQGPQFIFQYYREEENGRGNFPPRFSGLQFPNYSSELNVNALELDDSALYLCASSFHGGQGSNYGYTFGSGTRLTVV.